This TCR beta chain was recovered during a study of radiation and T cells in renal cell carcinoma. Repertoires were generated with immunoSEQ multiplex PCR, while TCRdb's copy carries only in-frame clones and drops some. Of about 120,000 clones listed, around 81% are singletons. Noted time point: blood 2 weeks post-SBRT. Stated treatment: 15 Gy SBRT to primary tumor, nephrectomy 4 weeks later. The germline V gene has CDR1 LNHDA and CDR2 SQIVND (reference sequence). The CDR3 has 15 amino acids. The V gene lost 5 bases and the J gene lost 5 bases, with 18 bases spanning the gap. J is TRBJ1-2 and V is TRBV19; tentatively, D is TRBD1 (6 bases). This sequence was found in a man between 45 and 60 years old with renal cell carcinoma. The source was blood, collected from a patient whose treatment included radiotherapy and nephrectomy. Here the CDR3 reads CASSAAGQQYYGYTF. CDR3 nucleotides: TGTGCCAGTAGTGCCGCCGGACAGCAGTATTATGGCTACACCTTC.